Only a few counts were recorded for the clone carrying this T cell receptor beta chain. TCRdb processed the 5' RACE reads anew with MiXCR; each CDR3 protein has one entry. In the table there are tens of thousands of distinct CDR3 sequences, approximately 23% of which are singletons. The ends were cut back, 5 bases at V and 4 bases at J, with 20 bases in the middle. Germline CDR1 SGHVS, CDR2 FQNEAQ. This CDR3 comprises 16 residues. The sequence was collected from a female donor with breast cancer. This chain joins TRBV7-8 and TRBJ2-5; D is perhaps TRBD1 or TRBD2 (7 bases each). The sequenced sample consisted of tumor-infiltrating naive CD4+ T cells sorted from the breast tumor. Subset here: naive CD4+ T cells, CD4+CD45RA+CD25-. CDR3 coding DNA: TGTGCCAGCAGCCCCCGGGGTGGGGAGGGGGCAGAGACCCAGTACTTC. Translation gives CASSPRGGEGAETQYF.